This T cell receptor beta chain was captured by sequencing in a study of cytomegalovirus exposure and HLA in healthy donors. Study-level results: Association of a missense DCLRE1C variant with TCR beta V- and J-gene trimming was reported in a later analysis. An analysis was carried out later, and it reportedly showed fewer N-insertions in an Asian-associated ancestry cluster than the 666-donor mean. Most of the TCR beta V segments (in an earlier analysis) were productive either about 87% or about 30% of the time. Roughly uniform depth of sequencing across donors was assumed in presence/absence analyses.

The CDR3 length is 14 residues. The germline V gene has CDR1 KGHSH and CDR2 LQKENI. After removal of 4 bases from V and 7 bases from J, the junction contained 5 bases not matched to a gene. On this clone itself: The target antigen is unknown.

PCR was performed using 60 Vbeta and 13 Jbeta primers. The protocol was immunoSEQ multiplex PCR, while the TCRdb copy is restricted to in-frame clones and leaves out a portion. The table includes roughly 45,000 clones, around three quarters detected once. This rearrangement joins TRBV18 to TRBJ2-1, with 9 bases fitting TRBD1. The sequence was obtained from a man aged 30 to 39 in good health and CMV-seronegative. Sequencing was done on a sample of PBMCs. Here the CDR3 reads CASSLSTGGNEQFF. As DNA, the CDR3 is TGTGCCAGCTCACTTTCGACAGGGGGAAATGAGCAGTTCTTC.